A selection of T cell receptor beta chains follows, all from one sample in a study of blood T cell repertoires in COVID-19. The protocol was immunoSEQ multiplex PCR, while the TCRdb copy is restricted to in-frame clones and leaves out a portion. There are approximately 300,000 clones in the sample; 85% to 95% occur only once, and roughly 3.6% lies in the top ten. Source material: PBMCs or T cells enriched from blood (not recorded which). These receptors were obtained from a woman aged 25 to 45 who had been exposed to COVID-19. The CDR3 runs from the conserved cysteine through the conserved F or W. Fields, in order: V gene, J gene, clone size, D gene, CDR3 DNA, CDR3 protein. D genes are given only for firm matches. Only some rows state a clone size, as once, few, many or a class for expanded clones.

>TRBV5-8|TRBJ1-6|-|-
TGTGCCAGCAGCTTGGTAAGCGGGTCCAGCTCACCCCTCCACTTT
CASSLVSGSSSPLHF
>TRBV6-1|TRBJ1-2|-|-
TGTGCCAGCAGTGAAAAGGGCGGGTTTGGCTACACCTTC
CASSEKGGFGYTF
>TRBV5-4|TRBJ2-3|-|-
TGTGCCAGCAGCTCTCGTACGGAGACGCAGTATTTT
CASSSRTETQYF
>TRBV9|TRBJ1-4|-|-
TGTGCCAGCAGCGTAGGTGGGGGCACGAGTGAAAAACTGTTTTTT
CASSVGGGTSEKLFF
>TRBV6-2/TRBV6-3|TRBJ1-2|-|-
TGTGCCAGCAGTTTACCAGGGCGACCCTATGGCTACACCTTC
CASSLPGRPYGYTF
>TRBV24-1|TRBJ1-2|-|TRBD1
TGTGCCACCAGTGACGCAGGGACAGACGCTATTAACTATGGCTACACCTTC
CATSDAGTDAINYGYTF
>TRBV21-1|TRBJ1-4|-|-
TGTGCCAGCAGCATACAGGGAAAACTGTTTTTT
CASSIQGKLFF
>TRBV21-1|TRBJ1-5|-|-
TGTGCCAGCAGCTCAATGACCAGGGGGTCTGATCAGCCCCAGCATTTT
CASSSMTRGSDQPQHF
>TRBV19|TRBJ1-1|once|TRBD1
TGTGCCAGGGACAGGGATAAGAACACTGAAGCTTTCTTT
CARDRDKNTEAFF
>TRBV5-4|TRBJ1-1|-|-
TGTGCCAGCAGCTTGAGTCGCGGGAACACTGAAGCTTTCTTT
CASSLSRGNTEAFF
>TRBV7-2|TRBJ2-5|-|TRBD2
TGTGCCAGCAGCTCACAAGCGGGGGGAAGGGAGACCCAGTACTTC
CASSSQAGGRETQYF
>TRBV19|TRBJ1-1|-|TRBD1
TGTGCCAGTAGAGACAGGGGGACGACCACTGAAGCTTTCTTT
CASRDRGTTTEAFF
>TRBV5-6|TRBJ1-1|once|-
TGTGCCAGCAGCTTGGTCGGACTTGGCACTGAAGCTTTCTTT
CASSLVGLGTEAFF
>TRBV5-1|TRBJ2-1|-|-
TGCGCCAGCAGCCCGGGCTCCTACAATGAGCAGTTCTTC
CASSPGSYNEQFF
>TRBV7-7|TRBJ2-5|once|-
TGTGCCAGCAGCCCCGGGGAAGTCCAGTACTTC
CASSPGEVQYF